The clone carrying this T cell receptor (beta chain) came up many times. RNA transcripts were the source from which TCR beta CDR3 regions were amplified. RT-PCR was first run with HTBI primers, then multiplex PCR in a second round. MiXCR, run by TCRdb on the multiplex PCR reads, gives a single entry per CDR3 protein. This sample has over 200,000 distinct CDR3 sequences, with approximately 28% found just once. Germline loops: CDR1 GTSNPN, CDR2 SVGIG (reference sequence). V shed 4 bases and J shed 5 bases, with 14 bases lying between them. The CDR3 spans 13 residues. The PBMCs had their origin in 7.5 to 10 ml of fresh peripheral blood. This sample is drawn from a study of Graves' ophthalmopathy and Graves' hyperthyroidism. Looking at the study overall: Investigators collected peripheral blood at initial diagnosis, before any treatment was given.

The sequenced sample was peripheral blood. The chain couples TRBV30 to TRBJ2-5; D gene ambiguous. The receptor's source is a man aged 50 or older with Graves' ophthalmopathy. In DNA form, the CDR3 reads TGTGCCTGGAATTCTAACAATAGGGAGACCCAGTACTTC. This codes for CAWNSNNRETQYF. The full variable domain, its missing parts supplied by reference TRBV30 and TRBJ2-5, is SQTIHQWPATLVQPVGSPLSLECTVEGTSNPNLYWYRQAAGRGLQLLFYSVGIGQISSEVPQNLSASRPQDRQFILSSKKLLLSDSGFYLCAWNSNNRETQYFGPGTRLLVL.